Listed below are T cell receptor beta chains from one sample, sequenced in a study of cytomegalovirus exposure and HLA in healthy donors. Method: immunoSEQ multiplex PCR; TCRdb's copy keeps in-frame clones and lacks some. The table lists about 250,000 clones, about 85% of them singletons. Sequenced sample: PBMCs. The receptors were sampled from a girl aged 2 to 9 in good health and CMV-seronegative. Each CDR3 is given with its conserved first and last residue. Each record gives: J gene, V gene, D gene, clone size, CDR3 protein, CDR3 DNA. The D gene is left open where the match is weak. Some rows have no size entry. The others give once, few or many, or a class for an expanded clone.

J gene: TRBJ1-1; V gene: TRBV30; D gene: -; clone size: -; CDR3 protein: CAWSVQGNTEAFF; CDR3 DNA: TGTGCCTGGAGTGTACAGGGGAACACTGAAGCTTTCTTT
J gene: TRBJ2-5; V gene: TRBV29-1; D gene: -; clone size: -; CDR3 protein: CSVAGGEETQYF; CDR3 DNA: TGCAGCGTTGCTGGCGGAGAAGAGACCCAGTACTTC
J gene: TRBJ1-5; V gene: TRBV4-1; D gene: -; clone size: -; CDR3 protein: CASSQDGAGDNQPQHF; CDR3 DNA: TGCGCCAGCAGCCAAGATGGGGCAGGGGACAATCAGCCCCAGCATTTT
J gene: TRBJ2-2; V gene: TRBV7-8; D gene: -; clone size: -; CDR3 protein: CASSLFGIENTGELFF; CDR3 DNA: TGTGCCAGCAGCTTATTCGGGATAGAGAACACCGGGGAGCTGTTTTTT
J gene: TRBJ1-2; V gene: TRBV6-1; D gene: TRBD1; clone size: once; CDR3 protein: CASTGTALGGYGYTF; CDR3 DNA: TGTGCCAGTACCGGGACAGCCCTAGGGGGCTATGGCTACACCTTC
J gene: TRBJ1-2; V gene: TRBV2; D gene: -; clone size: once; CDR3 protein: CASRGEVHYGYTF; CDR3 DNA: TGTGCCAGCCGAGGAGAGGTTCACTATGGCTACACCTTC
J gene: TRBJ2-3; V gene: TRBV27; D gene: TRBD2; clone size: -; CDR3 protein: CASSGRLAGGPDTQYF; CDR3 DNA: TGTGCCAGCAGTGGACGACTAGCGGGAGGCCCAGATACGCAGTATTTT
J gene: TRBJ2-3; V gene: TRBV30; D gene: TRBD2; clone size: -; CDR3 protein: CAWGRKGLAGGTDTQYF; CDR3 DNA: TGTGCCTGGGGCCGGAAGGGACTAGCGGGGGGCACAGATACGCAGTATTTT
J gene: TRBJ1-5; V gene: TRBV19; D gene: TRBD1; clone size: -; CDR3 protein: CASSIDVDRRGYSNQPQHF; CDR3 DNA: TGTGCCAGTAGTATAGATGTGGACAGGAGAGGGTATAGCAATCAGCCCCAGCATTTT
J gene: TRBJ2-1; V gene: TRBV25-1; D gene: TRBD2; clone size: -; CDR3 protein: CASSASGIFSNEQFF; CDR3 DNA: TGTGCCAGCAGTGCTAGCGGTATATTTTCCAATGAGCAGTTCTTC
J gene: TRBJ2-5; V gene: TRBV5-4; D gene: TRBD2; clone size: -; CDR3 protein: CASSFPGGQETQYF; CDR3 DNA: TGTGCCAGCAGCTTTCCCGGGGGGCAAGAGACCCAGTACTTC
J gene: TRBJ2-1; V gene: TRBV19; D gene: -; clone size: -; CDR3 protein: CASSLRLDPSYNEQFF; CDR3 DNA: TGTGCCAGTAGTCTCCGACTAGATCCGTCCTACAATGAGCAGTTCTTC
J gene: TRBJ1-2; V gene: TRBV15; D gene: -; clone size: -; CDR3 protein: CATGFEDYGYTF; CDR3 DNA: TGTGCCACCGGGTTTGAGGACTATGGCTACACCTTC
J gene: TRBJ1-4; V gene: TRBV11-2; D gene: TRBD1; clone size: few; CDR3 protein: CASSLGDRDWEKLFF; CDR3 DNA: TGTGCCAGCAGCTTAGGAGACAGGGATTGGGAAAAACTGTTTTTT
J gene: TRBJ2-3; V gene: TRBV6-6; D gene: -; clone size: few; CDR3 protein: CATTPWGGRADTQYF; CDR3 DNA: TGTGCCACCACTCCTTGGGGGGGGCGGGCAGATACGCAGTATTTT
J gene: TRBJ1-3; V gene: TRBV5-1; D gene: -; clone size: -; CDR3 protein: CASSLEVGTPTGNTIYF; CDR3 DNA: TGCGCCAGCAGCTTGGAAGTTGGGACACCTACTGGAAACACCATATATTTT
J gene: TRBJ2-7; V gene: TRBV6-4; D gene: -; clone size: -; CDR3 protein: CASSDPLGDSSYEQYF; CDR3 DNA: TGTGCCAGCAGTGACCCGCTAGGAGACAGCTCCTACGAGCAGTACTTC
J gene: TRBJ2-5; V gene: TRBV18; D gene: TRBD2; clone size: -; CDR3 protein: CASSPTSGKETQYF; CDR3 DNA: TGTGCCAGCTCACCGACTAGCGGGAAAGAGACCCAGTACTTC
J gene: TRBJ2-7; V gene: TRBV11-2; D gene: -; clone size: -; CDR3 protein: CASSFGVGDEQYF; CDR3 DNA: TGTGCCAGCAGCTTCGGGGTAGGAGACGAGCAGTACTTC
J gene: TRBJ2-1; V gene: TRBV15; D gene: -; clone size: -; CDR3 protein: CATSPEGTVPREQFF; CDR3 DNA: TGTGCCACTTCGCCGGAGGGGACCGTTCCAAGGGAGCAGTTCTTC
J gene: TRBJ2-2; V gene: TRBV7-9; D gene: TRBD2; clone size: -; CDR3 protein: CASSLPGLASTGELFF; CDR3 DNA: TGTGCCAGCAGCCTTCCGGGACTAGCGAGTACCGGGGAGCTGTTTTTT
J gene: TRBJ1-1; V gene: TRBV18; D gene: TRBD1; clone size: -; CDR3 protein: CASSRGTGGNTEAFF; CDR3 DNA: TGTGCCAGCTCACGGGGGACAGGAGGGAACACTGAAGCTTTCTTT
J gene: TRBJ2-7; V gene: TRBV5-5; D gene: TRBD1; clone size: -; CDR3 protein: CASPGLTGQTYEQYF; CDR3 DNA: TGTGCCAGCCCAGGCTTGACAGGGCAGACCTACGAGCAGTACTTC
J gene: TRBJ1-4; V gene: TRBV9; D gene: -; clone size: -; CDR3 protein: CASSRGGGEKLFF; CDR3 DNA: TGTGCCAGCAGCCGGGGGGGCGGTGAAAAACTGTTTTTT
J gene: TRBJ2-7; V gene: TRBV19; D gene: -; clone size: once; CDR3 protein: CASSILGVPYF; CDR3 DNA: TGTGCCAGTAGTATCTTGGGAGTTCCGTACTTC
J gene: TRBJ1-2; V gene: TRBV5-1; D gene: TRBD1; clone size: -; CDR3 protein: CASRVEGAYVNYGYTF; CDR3 DNA: TGCGCCAGCAGGGTGGAGGGGGCGTACGTTAACTATGGCTACACCTTC
J gene: TRBJ2-3; V gene: TRBV9; D gene: -; clone size: -; CDR3 protein: CASSARGGPPDTQYF; CDR3 DNA: TGTGCCAGCAGCGCAAGGGGGGGACCCCCAGATACGCAGTATTTT
J gene: TRBJ2-7; V gene: TRBV30; D gene: TRBD1; clone size: few; CDR3 protein: CAWSPGGYEQYF; CDR3 DNA: TGTGCCTGGAGTCCAGGGGGCTACGAGCAGTACTTC
J gene: TRBJ1-4; V gene: TRBV6-5; D gene: TRBD1; clone size: few; CDR3 protein: CASSQSGTGEKLFF; CDR3 DNA: TGTGCCAGCAGCCAATCCGGGACAGGTGAAAAACTGTTTTTT
J gene: TRBJ2-1; V gene: TRBV2; D gene: -; clone size: -; CDR3 protein: CASSEAEPPLNEQFF; CDR3 DNA: TGTGCCAGCAGTGAAGCGGAGCCACCGCTCAATGAGCAGTTCTTC
J gene: TRBJ2-1; V gene: TRBV10-3; D gene: TRBD2; clone size: -; CDR3 protein: CAISPSGGAYEQFF; CDR3 DNA: TGTGCCATCAGTCCTAGCGGGGGGGCGTATGAGCAGTTCTTC
J gene: TRBJ2-7; V gene: TRBV5-1; D gene: TRBD1; clone size: -; CDR3 protein: CASSPDRGYEQYF; CDR3 DNA: TGCGCCAGCAGCCCGGACAGGGGCTACGAGCAGTACTTC
J gene: TRBJ2-3; V gene: TRBV28; D gene: -; clone size: -; CDR3 protein: CASSSTAHTQYF; CDR3 DNA: TGTGCCAGCAGTTCTACAGCCCATACGCAGTATTTT
J gene: TRBJ1-1; V gene: TRBV25-1; D gene: -; clone size: -; CDR3 protein: CASSWGDVRTEAFF; CDR3 DNA: TGTGCCAGCAGTTGGGGAGATGTTCGCACTGAAGCTTTCTTT
J gene: TRBJ2-7; V gene: TRBV7-8; D gene: TRBD1; clone size: -; CDR3 protein: CASSQTDRAEQYF; CDR3 DNA: TGTGCCAGCAGCCAGACGGACAGGGCCGAGCAGTACTTC
J gene: TRBJ2-1; V gene: TRBV5-1; D gene: -; clone size: -; CDR3 protein: CASSSTGLGSNEQFF; CDR3 DNA: TGCGCCAGCAGCTCCACAGGGCTCGGTAGCAATGAGCAGTTCTTC
J gene: TRBJ1-5; V gene: TRBV19; D gene: TRBD1; clone size: -; CDR3 protein: CASSIVDRVENQPQHF; CDR3 DNA: TGTGCCAGTAGTATAGTGGACAGGGTAGAAAATCAGCCCCAGCATTTT
J gene: TRBJ1-4; V gene: TRBV5-1; D gene: TRBD1; clone size: -; CDR3 protein: CASSLKGAGEKLFF; CDR3 DNA: TGCGCCAGCAGCTTGAAGGGGGCAGGTGAAAAACTGTTTTTT
J gene: TRBJ1-5; V gene: TRBV30; D gene: -; clone size: -; CDR3 protein: CAWSVDGGINQPQHF; CDR3 DNA: TGTGCCTGGAGTGTAGACGGCGGGATTAATCAGCCCCAGCATTTT
J gene: TRBJ2-5; V gene: TRBV19; D gene: TRBD2; clone size: once; CDR3 protein: CASSIGGLAWETQYF; CDR3 DNA: TGTGCCAGTAGTATAGGGGGACTAGCGTGGGAGACCCAGTACTTC